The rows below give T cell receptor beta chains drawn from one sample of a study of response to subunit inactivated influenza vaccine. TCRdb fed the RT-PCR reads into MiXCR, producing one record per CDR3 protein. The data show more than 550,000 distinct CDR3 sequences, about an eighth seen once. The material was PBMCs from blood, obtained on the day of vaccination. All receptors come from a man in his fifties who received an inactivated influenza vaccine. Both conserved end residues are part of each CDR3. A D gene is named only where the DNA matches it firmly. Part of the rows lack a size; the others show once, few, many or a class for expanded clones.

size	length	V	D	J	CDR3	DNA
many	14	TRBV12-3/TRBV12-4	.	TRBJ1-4	CASSLSPTNEKLFF	TGTGCCAGCAGCTTGTCACCCACTAATGAAAAACTGTTTTTT
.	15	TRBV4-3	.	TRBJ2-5	CASSPSLRGQETQYF	TGCGCCAGCAGCCCCAGCCTCAGGGGTCAAGAGACCCAGTACTTC
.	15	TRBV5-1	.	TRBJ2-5	CASGPGAEVGETQYF	TGCGCCAGCGGCCCGGGGGCGGAGGTTGGAGAGACCCAGTACTTC
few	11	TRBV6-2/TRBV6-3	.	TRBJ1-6	CASTAVGTLHF	TGTGCCAGCACAGCCGTGGGAACCCTCCACTTT
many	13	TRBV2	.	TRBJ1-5	CASSRDFNQPQHF	TGTGCCAGCTCCCGGGACTTCAATCAGCCCCAGCATTTT
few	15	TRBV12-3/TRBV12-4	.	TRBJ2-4	CASSSRHIAKNIQYF	TGTGCCAGCAGTTCGCGACATATAGCCAAAAACATTCAGTACTTC
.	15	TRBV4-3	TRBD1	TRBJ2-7	CASSQDNAGGYEQYF	TGCGCCAGCAGCCAAGATAATGCAGGGGGCTACGAGCAGTACTTC
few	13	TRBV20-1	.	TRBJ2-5	CSANVAGAETQYF	TGCAGTGCTAATGTAGCCGGGGCAGAGACCCAGTACTTC
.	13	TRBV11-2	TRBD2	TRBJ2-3	CASPGGSTDTQYF	TGTGCCAGCCCGGGGGGGAGCACAGATACGCAGTATTTT
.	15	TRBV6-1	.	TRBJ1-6	CASSENNLYNSPLHF	TGTGCCAGCAGTGAAAATAACTTGTATAATTCACCCCTCCACTTT
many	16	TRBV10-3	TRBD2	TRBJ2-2	CAIRELAGQNTGELFF	TGTGCCATCAGAGAGTTAGCGGGTCAGAACACCGGGGAGCTGTTTTTT
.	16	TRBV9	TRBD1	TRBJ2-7	CASSPKTGLRSGEQYF	TGTGCCAGCAGCCCCAAGACAGGGTTAAGATCTGGCGAGCAGTACTTC
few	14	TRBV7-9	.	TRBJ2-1	CASTASLRYNEQFF	TGTGCCAGCACGGCGTCCCTTCGATACAATGAGCAGTTCTTC
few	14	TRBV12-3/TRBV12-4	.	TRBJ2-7	CASMRSSSGYEQYF	TGTGCCAGCATGAGGTCCAGCTCGGGGTACGAGCAGTACTTC
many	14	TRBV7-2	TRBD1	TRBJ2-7	CASSTGTASYEQYF	TGTGCCAGCAGCACCGGGACAGCCTCCTACGAGCAGTACTTC
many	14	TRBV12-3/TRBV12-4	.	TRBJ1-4	CASSLGTANEKLFF	TGTGCCAGCAGTCTGGGGACGGCTAATGAAAAACTGTTTTTT
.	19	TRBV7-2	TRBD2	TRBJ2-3	CASSLGSAGGRIRTDTQYF	TGTGCCAGCAGCTTAGGCTCGGCGGGGGGGCGTATAAGGACAGATACGCAGTATTTT
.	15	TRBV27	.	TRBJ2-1	CASSLTFVGKNEQFF	TGTGCCAGCAGTTTAACGTTTGTCGGGAAAAATGAGCAGTTCTTC
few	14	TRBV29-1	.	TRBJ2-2	CSGASATYTGELFF	TGCAGCGGCGCCTCGGCGACTTATACCGGGGAGCTGTTTTTT
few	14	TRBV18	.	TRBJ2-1	CASSPGQFFSEQFF	TGTGCCAGCTCACCCGGACAGTTTTTTAGTGAGCAGTTCTTC
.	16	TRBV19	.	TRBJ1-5	CASTSTGGYSNQPQHF	TGTGCCAGTACCTCGACAGGTGGTTATAGCAATCAGCCCCAGCATTTT
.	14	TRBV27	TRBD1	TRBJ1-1	CASGPDREATEAFF	TGTGCCAGCGGACCGGACAGGGAAGCCACTGAAGCTTTCTTT
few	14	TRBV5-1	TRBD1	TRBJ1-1	CASSRGQGWTEAFF	TGCGCCAGCAGCCGTGGACAGGGATGGACTGAAGCTTTCTTT
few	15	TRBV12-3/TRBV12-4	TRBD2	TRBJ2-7	CASRLAGGPPYEQYF	TGTGCCAGCAGACTAGCGGGAGGGCCTCCGTACGAGCAGTACTTC
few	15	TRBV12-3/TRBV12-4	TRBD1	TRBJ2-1	CASSMTGGAYNEQFF	TGTGCCAGCAGTATGACAGGGGGCGCCTACAATGAGCAGTTCTTC
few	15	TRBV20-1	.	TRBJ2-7	CSARPLSGGLDEQYF	TGCAGTGCTAGGCCCCTCAGCGGAGGTCTTGACGAGCAGTACTTC
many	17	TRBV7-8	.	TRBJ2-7	CASSLENFGTDLYEQYF	TGTGCCAGCAGCTTAGAGAACTTTGGGACGGACCTTTACGAGCAGTACTTC
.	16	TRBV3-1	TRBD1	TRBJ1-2	CASSHWTGKNGYGYTF	TGTGCCAGCAGCCATTGGACAGGGAAGAACGGCTATGGCTACACCTTC
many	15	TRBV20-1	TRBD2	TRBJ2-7	CSARPIAGELREQYF	TGCAGTGCTAGACCCATAGCGGGAGAGCTGCGCGAGCAGTACTTC
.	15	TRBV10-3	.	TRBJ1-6	CAISEVGRDDSPLHF	TGTGCCATCAGTGAGGTAGGACGGGATGATTCACCCCTCCACTTT
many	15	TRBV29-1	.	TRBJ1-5	CSVEVAEDSNQPQHF	TGCAGCGTTGAAGTAGCAGAGGATAGCAATCAGCCCCAGCATTTT
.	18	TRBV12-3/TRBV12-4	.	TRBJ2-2	CASSWDFLGPKNTGELFF	TGTGCCAGCAGTTGGGACTTCCTCGGTCCAAAGAACACCGGGGAGCTGTTTTTT
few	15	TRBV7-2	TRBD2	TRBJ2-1	CASSLTPRGGHEQFF	TGTGCCAGCAGCTTAACGCCGCGGGGGGGACATGAGCAGTTCTTC
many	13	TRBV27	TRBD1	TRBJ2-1	CASSLPGGNEQFF	TGTGCCAGCAGTTTGCCAGGGGGCAATGAGCAGTTCTTC
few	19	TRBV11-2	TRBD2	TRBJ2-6	CASSYQTSGRASGANVLTF	TGTGCCAGCAGCTACCAGACTAGCGGGAGAGCCTCTGGGGCCAACGTCCTGACTTTC
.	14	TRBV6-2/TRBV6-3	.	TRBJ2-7	CASSEVWSFYEQYF	TGTGCCAGCAGTGAGGTTTGGAGTTTCTACGAGCAGTACTTC
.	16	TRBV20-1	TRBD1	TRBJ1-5	CSALRQGSYSNQPQHF	TGCAGTGCTCTAAGACAGGGGAGTTATAGCAATCAGCCCCAGCATTTT
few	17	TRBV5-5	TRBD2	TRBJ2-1	CASSLRWTSGRAAEQFF	TGTGCCAGCAGCTTGAGGTGGACTAGCGGGAGGGCCGCTGAGCAGTTCTTC
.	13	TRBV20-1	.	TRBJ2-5	CSARPGTRVTQYF	TGCAGTGCCCGACCTGGGACAAGGGTGACCCAGTACTTC
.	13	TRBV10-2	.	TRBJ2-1	CASGYDGYNEQFF	TGCGCCAGCGGGTATGACGGGTACAATGAGCAGTTCTTC
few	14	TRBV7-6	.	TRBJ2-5	CASSPRDTGDTQYF	TGTGCCAGCAGTCCCCGGGACACCGGTGATACCCAGTACTTC
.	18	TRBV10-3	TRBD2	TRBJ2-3	CAISALDQTSGGTDTQYF	TGTGCCATCAGTGCACTAGATCAAACTAGCGGGGGCACAGATACGCAGTATTTT
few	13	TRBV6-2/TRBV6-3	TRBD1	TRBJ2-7	CASSYPGGHEQYF	TGTGCCAGCAGTTATCCAGGGGGCCACGAGCAGTACTTC
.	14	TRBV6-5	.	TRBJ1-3	CASSYSRAGNTIYF	TGTGCCAGCAGTTACTCCAGAGCTGGAAACACCATATATTTT